This T cell receptor (beta chain) appears in the sequencing data of a study of read filtering for tumor transcriptome and immune sequencing. General observations from the study: Correlation between methods rose after single-read clonotypes were removed.

This library used about 360 ng RNA and molecular barcoded adaptors spanning alpha/delta and beta/gamma chains. TCRdb re-called the reads through MiXCR, storing one row per CDR3 protein. The sample holds 35,000 to 50,000 distinct CDR3 sequences, about 12% seen once. CDR1 and CDR2 (germline): SQVTM, ANQGSEA. The CDR3 totals 15 residues. Trimming took off 6 bases at V and 0 bases at J, with 15 bases between the two ends. At least ten counts were recorded for this clonotype. Its antigen is unknown. The sequenced sample was a population of CD138-negative cells sorted from bone marrow. The rearrangement joins TRBV29-1 to TRBJ2-1, with a tentative D call TRBD2 (5 bases). This clonotype was obtained from a donor aged 40 or older with multiple myeloma. The CDR3 loop is CSVGSRRSSYNEQFF. In DNA form, the CDR3 reads TGCAGCGTCGGTTCGCGGAGGAGCTCCTACAATGAGCAGTTCTTC.